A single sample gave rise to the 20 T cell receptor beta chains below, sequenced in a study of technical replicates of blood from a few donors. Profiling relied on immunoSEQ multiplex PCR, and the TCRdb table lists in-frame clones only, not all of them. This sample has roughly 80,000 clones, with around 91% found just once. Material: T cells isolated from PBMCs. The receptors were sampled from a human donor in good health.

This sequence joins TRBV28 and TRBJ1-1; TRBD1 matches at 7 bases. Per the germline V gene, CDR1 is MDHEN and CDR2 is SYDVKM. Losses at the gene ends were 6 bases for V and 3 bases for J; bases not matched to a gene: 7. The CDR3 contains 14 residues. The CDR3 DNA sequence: TGTGCCAGCAGGGTGACAGGGTTCGACACTGAAGCTTTCTTT. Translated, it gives CASRVTGFDTEAFF.

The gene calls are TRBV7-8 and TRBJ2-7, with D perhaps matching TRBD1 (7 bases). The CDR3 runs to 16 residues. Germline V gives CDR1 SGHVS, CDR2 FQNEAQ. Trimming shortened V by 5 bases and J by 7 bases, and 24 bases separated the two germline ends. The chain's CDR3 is CASSPRTGGTSWEQYF. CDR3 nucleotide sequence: TGTGCCAGCAGCCCGCGGACAGGAGGGACTTCTTGGGAGCAGTACTTC.

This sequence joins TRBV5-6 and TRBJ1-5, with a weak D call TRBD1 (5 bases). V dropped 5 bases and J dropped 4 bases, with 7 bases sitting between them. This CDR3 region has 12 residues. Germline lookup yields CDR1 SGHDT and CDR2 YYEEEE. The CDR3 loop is CASSRGNQPQHF. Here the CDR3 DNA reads TGTGCCAGCAGTAGGGGAAATCAGCCCCAGCATTTT. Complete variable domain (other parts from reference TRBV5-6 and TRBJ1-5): DAGVTQSPTHLIKTRGQQVTLRCSPKSGHDTVSWYQQALGQGPQFIFQYYEEEERQRGNFPDRFSGHQFPNYSSELNVNALLLGDSALYLCASSRGNQPQHFGDGTRLSIL.

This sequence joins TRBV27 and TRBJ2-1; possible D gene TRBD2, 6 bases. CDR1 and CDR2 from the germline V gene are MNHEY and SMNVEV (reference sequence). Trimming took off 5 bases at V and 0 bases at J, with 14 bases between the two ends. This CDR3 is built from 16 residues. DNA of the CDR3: TGTGCCAGCAGTCCCTCGGCGGGGAGCTCCTACAATGAGCAGTTCTTC. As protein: CASSPSAGSSYNEQFF.

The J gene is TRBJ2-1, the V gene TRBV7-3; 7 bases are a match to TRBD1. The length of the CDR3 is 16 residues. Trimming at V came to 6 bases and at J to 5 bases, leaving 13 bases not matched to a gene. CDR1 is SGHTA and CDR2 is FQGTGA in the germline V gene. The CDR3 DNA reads TGTGCCAGCAGGCCTCAGGGGGTTTGGTATAACAATGAGCAGTTCTTC. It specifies CASRPQGVWYNNEQFF.

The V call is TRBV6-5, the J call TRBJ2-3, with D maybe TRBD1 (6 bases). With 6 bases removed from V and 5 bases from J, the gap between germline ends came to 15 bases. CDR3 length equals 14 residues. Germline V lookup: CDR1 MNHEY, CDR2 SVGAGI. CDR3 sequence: CASSPDRSRDTQYF. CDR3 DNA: TGTGCCAGCAGCCCTGACAGGAGTCGAGATACGCAGTATTTT.

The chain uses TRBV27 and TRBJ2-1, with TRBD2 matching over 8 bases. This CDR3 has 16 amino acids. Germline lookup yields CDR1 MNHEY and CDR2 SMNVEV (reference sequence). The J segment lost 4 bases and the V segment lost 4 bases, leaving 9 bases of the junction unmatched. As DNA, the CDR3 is TGTGCCAGCAGTTGGAGTAGCGGGAATTTATACAATGAGCAGTTCTTC. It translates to CASSWSSGNLYNEQFF.

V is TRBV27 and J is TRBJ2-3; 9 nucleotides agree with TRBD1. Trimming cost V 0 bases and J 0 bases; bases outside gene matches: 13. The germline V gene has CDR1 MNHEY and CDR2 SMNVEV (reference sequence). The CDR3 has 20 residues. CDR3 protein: CASSLSTILTGGQSTDTQYF. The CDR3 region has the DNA TGTGCCAGCAGTTTATCAACGATACTAACAGGGGGCCAAAGCACAGATACGCAGTATTTT.

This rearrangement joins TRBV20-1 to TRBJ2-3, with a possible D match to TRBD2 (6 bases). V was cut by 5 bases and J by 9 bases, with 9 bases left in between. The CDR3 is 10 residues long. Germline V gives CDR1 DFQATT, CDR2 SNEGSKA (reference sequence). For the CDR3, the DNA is TGCAGTGCTTTGGAGGGAACGCAGTATTTT. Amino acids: CSALEGTQYF.

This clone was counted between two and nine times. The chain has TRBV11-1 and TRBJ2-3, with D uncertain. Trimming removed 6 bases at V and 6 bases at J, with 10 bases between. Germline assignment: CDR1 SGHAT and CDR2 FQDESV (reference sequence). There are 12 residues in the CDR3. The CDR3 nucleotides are TGTGCCAGCAGTCCAGAAATGGATACGCAGTATTTT. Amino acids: CASSPEMDTQYF.

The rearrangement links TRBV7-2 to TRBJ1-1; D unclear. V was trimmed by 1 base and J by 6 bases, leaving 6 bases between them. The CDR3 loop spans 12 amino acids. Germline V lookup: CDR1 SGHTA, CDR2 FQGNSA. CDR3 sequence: CASSLGLPEAFF. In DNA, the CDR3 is TGTGCCAGCAGCTTAGGTCTTCCTGAAGCTTTCTTT.

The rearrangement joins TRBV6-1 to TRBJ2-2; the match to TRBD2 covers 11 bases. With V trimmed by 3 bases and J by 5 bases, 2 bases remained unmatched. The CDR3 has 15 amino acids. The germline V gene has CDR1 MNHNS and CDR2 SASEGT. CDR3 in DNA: TGTGCCAGCAGTGAGCTAGCGGGAGGAACCGGGGAGCTGTTTTTT. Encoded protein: CASSELAGGTGELFF.

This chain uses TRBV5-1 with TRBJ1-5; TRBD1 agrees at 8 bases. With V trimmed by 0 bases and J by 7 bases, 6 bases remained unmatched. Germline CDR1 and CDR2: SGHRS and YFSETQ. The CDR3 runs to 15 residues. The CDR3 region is CASSLGGQGRQPQHF. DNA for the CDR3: TGCGCCAGCAGCTTGGGCGGACAGGGACGCCAGCCCCAGCATTTT.

Written as DNA, the CDR3 is TGTGCCAGCAGCACCTATCCCGGGGAGCTGTTTTTT. Amino acids: CASSTYPGELFF. The genes are TRBV5-8 and TRBJ2-2; D remains ambiguous. V gave up 4 bases and J gave up 6 bases, with 7 bases separating them. Germline V lookup: CDR1 SGHTS, CDR2 YDEGEE. This CDR3 comprises 12 residues.

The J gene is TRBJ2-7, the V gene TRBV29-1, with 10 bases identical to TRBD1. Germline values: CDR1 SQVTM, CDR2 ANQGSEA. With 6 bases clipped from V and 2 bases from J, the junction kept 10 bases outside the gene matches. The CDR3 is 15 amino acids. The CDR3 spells CSVIAAGTGAYEQYF. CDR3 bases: TGCAGCGTGATAGCCGCCGGGACAGGGGCCTACGAGCAGTACTTC.

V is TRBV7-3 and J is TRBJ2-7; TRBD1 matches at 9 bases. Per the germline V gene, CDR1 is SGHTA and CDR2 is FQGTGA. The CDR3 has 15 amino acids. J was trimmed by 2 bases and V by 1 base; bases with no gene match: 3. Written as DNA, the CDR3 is TGTGCCAGCAGCTTAATGGGACAGGGAACCTACGAGCAGTACTTC. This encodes CASSLMGQGTYEQYF.

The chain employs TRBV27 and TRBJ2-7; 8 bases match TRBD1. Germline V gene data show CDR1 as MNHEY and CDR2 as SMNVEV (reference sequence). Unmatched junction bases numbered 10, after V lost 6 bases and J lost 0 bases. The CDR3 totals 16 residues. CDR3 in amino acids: CASRYRGTVASYEQYF. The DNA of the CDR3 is TGTGCCAGCAGGTACAGGGGGACGGTGGCCTCCTACGAGCAGTACTTC.

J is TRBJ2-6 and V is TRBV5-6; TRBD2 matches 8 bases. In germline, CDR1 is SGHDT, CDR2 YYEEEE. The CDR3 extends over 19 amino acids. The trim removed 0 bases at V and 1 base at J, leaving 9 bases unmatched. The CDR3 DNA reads TGTGCCAGCAGCTTGGTTTCGGGAGGGATCAGGTCTGGGGCCAACGTCCTGACTTTC. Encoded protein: CASSLVSGGIRSGANVLTF.

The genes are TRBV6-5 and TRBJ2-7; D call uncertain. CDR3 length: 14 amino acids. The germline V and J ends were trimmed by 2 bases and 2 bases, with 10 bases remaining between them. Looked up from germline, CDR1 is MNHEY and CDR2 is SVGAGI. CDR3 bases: TGTGCCAGCAGTTACGTTGGCACAGCCTACGAGCAGTACTTC. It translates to CASSYVGTAYEQYF.

In DNA form, the CDR3 reads TGTGCCAGCAGCCAAGCACGACTAGCGACCAACTCCTACAATGAGCAGTTCTTC. As protein: CASSQARLATNSYNEQFF. The genes are TRBV4-2 and TRBJ2-1; 8 bases match TRBD2. V lost 1 base and J lost 0; bases outside the gene matches: 8. The CDR3 is made up of 18 amino acids. Germline V gene lookup returns CDR1 LGHNA and CDR2 YNFKEQ.